A selection of T cell receptor beta chains follows, all from one sample in a study of blood T cell repertoires in COVID-19. The table came from immunoSEQ multiplex PCR; TCRdb's copy has only in-frame clones and leaves some out. Altogether about 210,000 clones are present, roughly four fifths being singletons, with the ten largest covering approximately 12%. Material for sequencing was peripheral blood. These receptor sequences come from a woman in her forties with acute or convalescent COVID-19. Both conserved end residues are part of each CDR3. The order of the fields is V gene, J gene, D gene, CDR3 protein, CDR3 DNA. D genes are given only for firm matches.

TRBV29-1	TRBJ1-3	-	CSVECSRLAGNTIYF	TGCAGCGTTGAATGCTCCAGGCTCGCTGGAAACACCATATATTTT
TRBV5-1	TRBJ2-4	-	CASSPDSSQNIQYF	TGCGCCAGCAGCCCGGACAGTAGCCAAAACATTCAGTACTTC
TRBV18	TRBJ1-1	TRBD1	CASSSLTGTDENTEAFF	TGTGCCAGTTCTTCTTTAACCGGGACAGATGAGAACACTGAAGCTTTCTTT
TRBV29-1	TRBJ1-1	-	CSVEDARRRNTEAFF	TGCAGCGTTGAAGATGCGAGACGGAGGAACACTGAAGCTTTCTTT
TRBV7-9	TRBJ2-7	TRBD1	CASSHGTGGYEQYF	TGTGCCAGCAGCCACGGGACAGGGGGCTACGAGCAGTACTTC
TRBV6-6	TRBJ2-1	TRBD2	CASSPISGAMNEQFF	TGTGCCAGCAGTCCGATTAGCGGGGCGATGAATGAGCAGTTCTTC
TRBV19	TRBJ1-2	TRBD1	CASSSQGMAGGYTF	TGTGCCAGTAGCTCACAGGGGATGGCGGGAGGCTACACCTTC
TRBV30	TRBJ2-3	-	CASTRAPLKEGSLRDTQYF	TGTGCCTCTACCCGGGCTCCCCTAAAAGAGGGTTCTTTAAGGGATACGCAGTATTTT
TRBV27	TRBJ1-6	TRBD1	CASSLSVAGGSPLHF	TGTGCCAGCAGTTTATCGGTGGCAGGGGGTTCACCCCTCCACTTT
TRBV5-1	TRBJ2-1	-	CASTPGGVSSYNEQFF	TGCGCCAGCACCCCTGGAGGGGTCAGCTCCTACAATGAGCAGTTCTTC
TRBV7-9	TRBJ2-1	TRBD2	CASSLTGGLNEQFF	TGTGCCAGCAGCTTAACGGGAGGTTTGAATGAGCAGTTCTTC
TRBV6-5	TRBJ2-2	TRBD2	CASTGTSGNTGELFF	TGTGCCAGCACCGGGACTAGCGGGAACACCGGGGAGCTGTTTTTT
TRBV7-2	TRBJ2-4	-	CASSLNRAKNIQYF	TGTGCCAGCAGCTTAAACAGGGCCAAAAACATTCAGTACTTC
TRBV20-1	TRBJ1-2	-	CSAASTSFYTF	TGCAGTGCTGCCAGTACGTCCTTCTACACCTTC